Shown below are 8 T cell receptor beta chains from a single sample sequenced in a study of blood T cell repertoires in COVID-19. Sequenced by immunoSEQ multiplex PCR; TCRdb stores in-frame clones only, minus some. The repertoire holds a few hundred thousand clones, with approximately 89% as singletons. Sequenced: peripheral blood. Receptor source: a woman aged 55-69 years with COVID-19, enrolled during active disease.

CDR3 nucleotide sequence: TGTGCCAGCAGCTTAACACGGGGTGAGGGCTACACCTTC. Its protein is CASSLTRGEGYTF. The chain has TRBV5-5 and TRBJ1-2, with D unresolved. Trimming shortened V by 2 bases and J by 8 bases, and 13 bases separated the two germline ends. The germline gives CDR1 SGHKS, CDR2 YYEKEE (reference sequence). The CDR3 length is 13 residues.

The CDR3 protein is CASSIGDSNSNQPQHF. CDR3 bases: TGTGCCAGTAGTATAGGGGACAGTAATAGCAATCAGCCCCAGCATTTT. This rearrangement joins TRBV19 to TRBJ1-5, with 7 bases fitting TRBD1. V gave up 1 base and J gave up 0 bases; unmatched junction bases: 3. The V gene's germline CDR1 is LNHDA and CDR2 SQIVND (reference sequence). The CDR3 covers 16 residues.

This rearrangement joins TRBV15 to TRBJ1-2; 7 bases are a match to TRBD1. Trimming removed 0 bases from V and 3 bases from J; junction bases left unmatched: 7. Germline assignment: CDR1 LNHNV and CDR2 YYDKDF (reference sequence). This CDR3 has 16 residues. CDR3 loop: CATSRDGVGQDYGYTF. In nucleotides, the CDR3 is TGTGCCACCAGCAGAGATGGGGTCGGACAGGACTATGGCTACACCTTC.

On this clone: Its ends do not fully match the called genes, so a read error is possible. The J gene is TRBJ2-7, the V gene TRBV7-7, with D possibly matching TRBD2 (5 bases). The CDR3 is 13 residues long. The V gene's germline CDR1 is SSHAT and CDR2 FNYEAQ (reference sequence). In DNA form, the CDR3 reads TGTGCTAGCAGCTTAGCGAGTGATTCCAAGCAGTACTTC. It is translated as CASSLASDSKQYF.

The J gene is TRBJ1-1, the V gene TRBV2; TRBD1 matches at 9 bases. CDR3 length equals 16 residues. The V segment lost 7 bases and the J segment 4 bases; nucleotides outside the gene matches: 13. Looked up from germline, CDR1 is SNHLY and CDR2 is FYNNEI. CDR3 region: CASNRQRTGAGTEAFF. The CDR3 DNA is TGTGCCAGCAATCGCCAGCGGACAGGGGCTGGCACTGAAGCTTTCTTT. Using reference TRBV2 and TRBJ1-1 for the parts outside the CDR3, the full variable domain is EPEVTQTPSHQVTQMGQEVILRCVPISNHLYFYWYRQILGQKVEFLVSFYNNEISEKSEIFDDQFSVERPDGSNFTLKIRSTKLEDSAMYFCASNRQRTGAGTEAFFGQGTRLTVV.

The chain employs TRBV7-3 and TRBJ2-5; maybe TRBD1 (6 bases). V was cut by 2 bases and J by 4 bases, with 14 bases left in between. The germline V gene has CDR1 SGHTA and CDR2 FQGTGA. This CDR3 contains 15 residues. The CDR3 DNA follows: TGTGCCAGCAGCTTAGGGGGCGGGCAGGGAGAGACCCAGTACTTC. It is translated as CASSLGGGQGETQYF.

This clone came up once. The chain has TRBV10-3 and TRBJ2-1, with D possibly being TRBD1 (6 bases). Germline CDR1 and CDR2: ENHRY and SYGVKD. This CDR3 contains 16 residues. V was cut by 5 bases and J by 4 bases, with 18 bases left in between. The CDR3 DNA sequence: TGTGCCATCAGTCCACGGACAGCAAGCTTTTACAATGAGCAGTTCTTC. Protein product: CAISPRTASFYNEQFF.

The rearrangement joins TRBV5-1 to TRBJ1-1, with 8 bases matching TRBD1. The V gene end was trimmed by 4 bases and the J gene end by 4 bases; junction bases not matched to a gene: 27. Per the germline V gene, CDR1 is SGHRS and CDR2 is YFSETQ. There are 21 residues in the CDR3. CDR3 sequence: CASSLTHPRTGFTSLGTEAFF. The CDR3 region has the DNA TGCGCCAGCAGCCTTACCCACCCGCGGACAGGGTTTACGTCCCTCGGCACTGAAGCTTTCTTT.